This TCR beta chain appears in the sequencing data of a study of blood T cell repertoires in COVID-19. Assay used: immunoSEQ multiplex PCR; TCRdb lists only in-frame clones, some missing. The sample yields 150,000 to 200,000 clones, about 81% seen once. This receptor was identified in a human donor in a cohort sampled during active COVID-19. The sample was peripheral blood.

The CDR3 DNA reads as TGTGCCAGCAGATCGACAGGGACTAATGAAAAACTGTTTTTT. It translates to CASRSTGTNEKLFF. The chain combines TRBV6-5 with TRBJ1-4; TRBD1 aligns across 7 bases. The CDR3 covers 14 residues. Per germline, CDR1 MNHEY and CDR2 SVGAGI. Trimming at V came to 6 bases and at J to 2 bases, leaving 3 bases not matched to a gene.